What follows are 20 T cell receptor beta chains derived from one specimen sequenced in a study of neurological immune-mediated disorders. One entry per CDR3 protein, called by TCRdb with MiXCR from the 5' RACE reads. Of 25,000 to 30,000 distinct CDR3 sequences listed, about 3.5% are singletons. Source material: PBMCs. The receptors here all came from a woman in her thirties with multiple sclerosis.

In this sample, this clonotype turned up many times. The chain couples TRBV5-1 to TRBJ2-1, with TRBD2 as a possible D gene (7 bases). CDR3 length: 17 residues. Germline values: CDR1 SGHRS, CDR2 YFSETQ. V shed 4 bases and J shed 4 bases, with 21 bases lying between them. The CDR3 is CASSLPLRGQGYNEQFF. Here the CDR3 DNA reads TGCGCCAGCAGCCTACCTTTGCGGGGGCAGGGGTACAATGAGCAGTTCTTC.

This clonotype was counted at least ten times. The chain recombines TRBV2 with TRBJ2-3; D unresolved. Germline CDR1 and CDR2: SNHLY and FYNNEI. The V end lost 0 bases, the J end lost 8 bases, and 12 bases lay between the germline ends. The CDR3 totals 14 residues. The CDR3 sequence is CASSEAGPDPTQYF. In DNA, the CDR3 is TGTGCCAGCAGTGAAGCAGGCCCGGACCCTACGCAGTATTTT.

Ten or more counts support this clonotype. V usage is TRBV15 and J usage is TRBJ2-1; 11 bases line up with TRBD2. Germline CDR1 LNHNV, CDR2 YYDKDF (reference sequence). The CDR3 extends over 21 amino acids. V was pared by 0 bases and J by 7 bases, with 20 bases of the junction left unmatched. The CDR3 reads CATSRDFFSLLAGVGVNEQFF. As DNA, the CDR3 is TGTGCCACCAGCAGAGATTTCTTTAGTTTACTAGCGGGAGTGGGGGTTAATGAGCAGTTCTTC.

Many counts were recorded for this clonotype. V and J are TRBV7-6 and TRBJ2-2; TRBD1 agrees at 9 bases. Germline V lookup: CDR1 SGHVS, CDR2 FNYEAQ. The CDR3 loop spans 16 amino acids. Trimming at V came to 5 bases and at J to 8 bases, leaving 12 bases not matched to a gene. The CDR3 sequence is CASSIGQGLGTGELFF. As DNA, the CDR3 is TGTGCCAGCAGCATTGGACAGGGGTTAGGAACTGGGGAGCTGTTTTTT. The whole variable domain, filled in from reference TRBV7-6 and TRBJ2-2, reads GAGVSQSPRYKVTKRGQDVALRCDPISGHVSLYWYRQALGQGPEFLTYFNYEAQQDKSGLPNDRFSAERPEGSISTLTIQRTEQRDSAMYRCASSIGQGLGTGELFFGEGSRLTVL.

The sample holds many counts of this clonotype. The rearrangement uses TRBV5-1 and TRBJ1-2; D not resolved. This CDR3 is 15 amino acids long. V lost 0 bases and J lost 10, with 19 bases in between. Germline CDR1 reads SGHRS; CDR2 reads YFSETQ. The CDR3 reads CASSLAPTSPRDYTF. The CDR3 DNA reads TGCGCCAGCAGCTTGGCTCCGACCAGTCCCCGGGACTACACCTTC.

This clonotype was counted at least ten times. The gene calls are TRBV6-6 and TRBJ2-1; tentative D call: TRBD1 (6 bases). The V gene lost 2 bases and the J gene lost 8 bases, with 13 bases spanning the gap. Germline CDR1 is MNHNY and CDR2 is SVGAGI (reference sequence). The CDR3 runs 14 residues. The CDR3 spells CASSYQGSADEQFF. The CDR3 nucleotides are TGTGCCAGCAGTTACCAGGGGTCGGCGGATGAGCAGTTCTTC.

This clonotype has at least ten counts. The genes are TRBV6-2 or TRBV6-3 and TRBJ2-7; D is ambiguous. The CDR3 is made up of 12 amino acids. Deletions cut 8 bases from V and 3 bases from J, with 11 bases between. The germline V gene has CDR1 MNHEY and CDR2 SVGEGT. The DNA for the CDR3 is TGTGCCAGCCAAACCTCACACTACGAGCAGTACTTC. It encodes CASQTSHYEQYF.

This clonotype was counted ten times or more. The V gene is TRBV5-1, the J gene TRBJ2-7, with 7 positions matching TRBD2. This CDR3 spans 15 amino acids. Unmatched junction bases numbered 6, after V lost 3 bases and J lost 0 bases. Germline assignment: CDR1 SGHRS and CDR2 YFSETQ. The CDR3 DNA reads TGCGCCAGCAGCTCGGGGGTAGCGGGCTCCTACGAGCAGTACTTC. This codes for CASSSGVAGSYEQYF.

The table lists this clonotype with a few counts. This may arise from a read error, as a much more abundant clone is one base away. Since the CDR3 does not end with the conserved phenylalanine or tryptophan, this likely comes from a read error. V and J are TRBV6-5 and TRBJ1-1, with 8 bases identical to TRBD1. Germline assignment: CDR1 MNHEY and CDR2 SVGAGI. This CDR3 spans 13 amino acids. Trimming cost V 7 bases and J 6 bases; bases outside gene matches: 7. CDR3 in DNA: TGTGCCAGCAATTCGGACAGGGTCCCTGAAGCTTTCATT. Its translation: CASNSDRVPEAFI.

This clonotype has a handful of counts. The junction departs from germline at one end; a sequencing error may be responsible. CDR3 DNA: TGTGCCAGCTCACCTATTCCGGGACTGAAATATAGCAATCAGCCCCAGAATTTT. Translation gives CASSPIPGLKYSNQPQNF. This chain uses TRBV18 with TRBJ1-5; D is possibly TRBD1 (5 bases). The CDR3 consists of 18 residues. Looked up from germline, CDR1 is KGHSH and CDR2 is LQKENI.

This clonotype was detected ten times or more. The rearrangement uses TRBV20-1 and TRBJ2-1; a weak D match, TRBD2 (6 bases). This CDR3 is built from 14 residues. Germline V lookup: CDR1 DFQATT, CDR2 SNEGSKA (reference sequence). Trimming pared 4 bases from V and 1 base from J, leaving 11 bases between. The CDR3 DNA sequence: TGCAGTGCTATCGCGGGGACTTCCTACAATGAGCAGTTCTTC. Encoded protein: CSAIAGTSYNEQFF.

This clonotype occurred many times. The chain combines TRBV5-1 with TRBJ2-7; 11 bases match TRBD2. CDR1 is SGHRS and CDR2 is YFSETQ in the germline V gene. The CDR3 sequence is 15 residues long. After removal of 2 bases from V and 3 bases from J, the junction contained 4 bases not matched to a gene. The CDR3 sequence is CASSFIAGGVYEQYF. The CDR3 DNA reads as TGCGCCAGCAGCTTTATAGCGGGAGGGGTCTACGAGCAGTACTTC.

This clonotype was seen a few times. The CDR3 reads CSAGTERADGYTF. The CDR3 region has the DNA TGCAGTGCTGGAACTGAAAGGGCGGATGGCTACACCTTC. The chain is built from TRBV20-1 and TRBJ1-2; D remains ambiguous. In germline, CDR1 is DFQATT, CDR2 SNEGSKA (reference sequence). The CDR3 has 13 amino acids. Trimming took off 5 bases at V and 6 bases at J, with 16 bases between the two ends.

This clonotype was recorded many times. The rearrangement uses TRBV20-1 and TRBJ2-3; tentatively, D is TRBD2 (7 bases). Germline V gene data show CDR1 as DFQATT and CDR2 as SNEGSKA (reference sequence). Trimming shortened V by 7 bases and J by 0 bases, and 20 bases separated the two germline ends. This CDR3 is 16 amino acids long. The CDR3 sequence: CSGGLGGATSTDTQYF. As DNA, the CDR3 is TGCAGTGGGGGGCTTGGGGGGGCAACTAGCACAGATACGCAGTATTTT.

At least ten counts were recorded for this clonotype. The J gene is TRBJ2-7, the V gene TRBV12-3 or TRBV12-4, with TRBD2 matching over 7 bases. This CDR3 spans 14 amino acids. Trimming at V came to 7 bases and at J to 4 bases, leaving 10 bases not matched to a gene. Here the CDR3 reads CASTTRQGGYEQYF. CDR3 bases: TGTGCCAGCACCACTCGGCAGGGAGGGTACGAGCAGTACTTC.

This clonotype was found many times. The CDR3 DNA sequence: TGCGCCAGCAGCTTCGTTGATACGCAGTATTTT. Translating it yields CASSFVDTQYF. The chain joins TRBV5-1 to TRBJ2-3; no firm D call. Germline V gives CDR1 SGHRS, CDR2 YFSETQ. This CDR3 has 11 residues. With 2 bases removed from V and 6 bases from J, the gap between germline ends came to 4 bases.

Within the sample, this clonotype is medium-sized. CDR3 amino acids: CASGVSGANVLTF. DNA of the CDR3: TGTGCCAGCGGGGTTTCTGGGGCCAACGTCCTGACTTTC. The genes are TRBV27 and TRBJ2-6, with D uncertain. Germline assignment: CDR1 MNHEY and CDR2 SMNVEV (reference sequence). This CDR3 spans 13 amino acids. V lost 8 bases and J 1 base, leaving 6 bases between the germline ends. Filled out from reference TRBV27 and TRBJ2-6, the complete variable domain reads EAQVTQNPRYLITVTGKKLTVTCSQNMNHEYMSWYRQDPGLGLRQIYYSMNVEVTDKGDVPEGYKVSRKEKRNFPLILESPSPNQTSLYFCASGVSGANVLTFGAGSRLTVL.

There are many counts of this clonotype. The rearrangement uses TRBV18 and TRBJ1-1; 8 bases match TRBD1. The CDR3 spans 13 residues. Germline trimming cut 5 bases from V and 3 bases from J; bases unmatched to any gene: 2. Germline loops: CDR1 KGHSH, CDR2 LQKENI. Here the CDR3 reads CASSTTGDTEAFF. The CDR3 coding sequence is TGTGCCAGCTCAACGACAGGGGACACTGAAGCTTTCTTT.

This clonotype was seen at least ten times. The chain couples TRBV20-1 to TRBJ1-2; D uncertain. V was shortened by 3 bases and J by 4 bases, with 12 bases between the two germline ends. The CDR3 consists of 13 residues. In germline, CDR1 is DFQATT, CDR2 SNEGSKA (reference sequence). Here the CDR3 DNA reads TGCAGTGCTAGTGAGGGTTACTCCTATGGCTACACCTTC. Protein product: CSASEGYSYGYTF.

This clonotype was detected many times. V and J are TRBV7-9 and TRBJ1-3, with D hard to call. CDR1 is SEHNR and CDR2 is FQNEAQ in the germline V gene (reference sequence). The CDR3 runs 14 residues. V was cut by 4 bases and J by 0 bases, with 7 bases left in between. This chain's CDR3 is CASSSWGSGNTIYF. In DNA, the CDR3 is TGTGCCAGCAGCTCCTGGGGCTCTGGAAACACCATATATTTT.